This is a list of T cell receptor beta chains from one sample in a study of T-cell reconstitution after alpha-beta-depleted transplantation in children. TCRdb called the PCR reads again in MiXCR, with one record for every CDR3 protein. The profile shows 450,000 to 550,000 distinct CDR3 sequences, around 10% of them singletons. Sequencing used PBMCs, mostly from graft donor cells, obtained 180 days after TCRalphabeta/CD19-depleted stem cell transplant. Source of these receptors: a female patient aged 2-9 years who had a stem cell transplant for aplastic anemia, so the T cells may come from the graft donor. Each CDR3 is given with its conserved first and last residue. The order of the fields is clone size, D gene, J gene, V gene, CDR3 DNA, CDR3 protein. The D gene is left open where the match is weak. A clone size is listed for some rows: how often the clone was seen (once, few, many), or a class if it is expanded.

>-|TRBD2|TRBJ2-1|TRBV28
TGTGCCAGCAGCCCCCCCGGGACTAGCGGTAGGGGGCAGTTCTTC
CASSPPGTSGRGQFF
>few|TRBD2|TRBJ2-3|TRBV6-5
TGTGCCAGCAGTTTGGGAGGGCCGAGCACAGATACGCAGTATTTT
CASSLGGPSTDTQYF
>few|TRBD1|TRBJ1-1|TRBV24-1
TGTGCCACAGCCGGGACAGGGGGCTTGGACACTGAAGCTTTCTTT
CATAGTGGLDTEAFF
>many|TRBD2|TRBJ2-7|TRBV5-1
TGCGCCAGCAGCTTAGCTAGCGGGAGATCCGAGCAGTACTTC
CASSLASGRSEQYF
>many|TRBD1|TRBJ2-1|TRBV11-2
TGTGCCACGATGGGACAGGGGGCCCAGGGCTACTACAATGAGCAGTTCTTC
CATMGQGAQGYYNEQFF
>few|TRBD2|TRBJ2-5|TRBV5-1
TGCGCCAGCAGCGTAGCGGGACTGGGGGAGACCCAGTACTTC
CASSVAGLGETQYF
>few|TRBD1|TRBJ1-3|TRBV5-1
TGCGCCAGCAGCTTGGCAATTGGACAGGCCCGAAACACCATATATTTT
CASSLAIGQARNTIYF
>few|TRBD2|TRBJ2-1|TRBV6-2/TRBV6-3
TGTGCCAGCGCGATCAGGCGGGAGGGCCCCTACAATGAGCAGTTCTTC
CASAIRREGPYNEQFF
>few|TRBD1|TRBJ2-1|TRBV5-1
TGCGCCAGCAGCTTGGCCGGGACAGGCAGGAAGCAGTTCTTC
CASSLAGTGRKQFF
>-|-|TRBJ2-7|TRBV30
TGTGCCTGGAGGCCCCTCCCCGGCTCCTACGAGCAGTACTTC
CAWRPLPGSYEQYF
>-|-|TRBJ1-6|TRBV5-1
TGCGCCAGCAGCTTGGAGGTCTTTCGTGGGATCGGGTCACCCCTCCACTTT
CASSLEVFRGIGSPLHF
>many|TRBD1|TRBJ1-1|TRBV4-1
TGCGCCAGCAACCAGAACCGGGACAGGGGGCTCACTGAAGCTTTCTTT
CASNQNRDRGLTEAFF
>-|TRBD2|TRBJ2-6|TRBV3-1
TGTGCCAGCAGCCCTGGACTAGCGGGGGCCGGGGCCAACGTCCTGACTTTC
CASSPGLAGAGANVLTF
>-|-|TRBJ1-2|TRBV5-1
TGCGCCAGCAGCTTGGACGGTAGGGCCGACCTCCCCAACTATGGCTACACCTTC
CASSLDGRADLPNYGYTF
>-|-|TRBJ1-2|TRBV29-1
TGCAGCGTTCCAGGGGCCTATGGCTACACCTTC
CSVPGAYGYTF
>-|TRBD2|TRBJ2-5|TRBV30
TGTGCCTGGAGTGGGCTAGCGGGACCCGCAGAGACCCAGTACTTC
CAWSGLAGPAETQYF
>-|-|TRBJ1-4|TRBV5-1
-
CASSVGTGTTNEKLFF
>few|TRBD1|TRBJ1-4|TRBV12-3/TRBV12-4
TGTGCCAGCAGTCCCAGGGGGCACGTCGAAAAACTGTTTTTT
CASSPRGHVEKLFF
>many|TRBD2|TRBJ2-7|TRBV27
TGTGCCAGCAGGGGACTAGCGGAGTCCTACGAGCAGTACTTC
CASRGLAESYEQYF
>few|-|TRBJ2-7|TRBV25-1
TGTGCCAGCAGTGAATTTGGTTCGGGAGCCGAGCAGTACTTC
CASSEFGSGAEQYF
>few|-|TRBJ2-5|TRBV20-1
TGCAGTGCCCCGTTTTATGCGGTGTACCAAGAGACCCAGTACTTC
CSAPFYAVYQETQYF
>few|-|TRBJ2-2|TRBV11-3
TGTGCCAGCAGCTTAGTTTCGGGACTGGACACCGGGGAGCTGTTTTTT
CASSLVSGLDTGELFF
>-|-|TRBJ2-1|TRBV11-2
TGTGCCAGCAGCTTAGACAGGTGGGGCTACAATGAGCAGTTCTTC
CASSLDRWGYNEQFF
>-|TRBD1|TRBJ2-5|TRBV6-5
TGTGCCAGCAGTTACTCGAACCGTTCTCCCAGGGGGCAGGAGACCCAGTACTTC
CASSYSNRSPRGQETQYF